This entry features one T cell receptor beta chain sequence. Its antigen is unidentified. Method: immunoSEQ multiplex PCR; TCRdb's copy keeps in-frame clones and lacks some. Among some 130,000 clones listed, just under 95% were seen once. The sample is drawn from a study of graft-versus-host responses after intestinal transplantation. Overall study context: Recipients were all induced with anti-thymocyte globulin, then given tacrolimus and steroids for around three years. Findings and limits, study-wide: Detected in recipient marrow were GvH clones, some of which were first observed in ileum or blood. With peak circulating GvH clone levels came an association with early post-transplant HvG declines.

Germline-derived CDR1 and CDR2 are MNHNY and SVGAGI (reference sequence). Between the trimmed V and J ends, which lost 6 bases and 4 bases, there was a span of 15 bases. This CDR3 has 14 amino acids. This chain uses TRBV6-6 with TRBJ1-2; TRBD1 is a possible D gene (6 bases). Sample: unstimulated CD4+ T cells sorted from spleen or lymph node cells, taken before intestinal transplant. This TCR derives from a human donor who received an intestinal transplant. The CDR3 DNA reads TGTGCCAGCAGATACGACCAGGGGCGCTATGGCTACACCTTC. This gives the protein CASRYDQGRYGYTF.